This T cell receptor beta chain was observed in a study of T cell responses to AZD1222 COVID-19 vaccine. Findings and limits, study-wide: CD4 TCRs covered the whole spike, strongest at regions 160-218 and 743-854. Only a handful of AZD1222 recipients were seropositive at baseline.

Germline V gene data show CDR1 as LGHDT and CDR2 as YNNKEL (reference sequence). The CDR3 has 15 amino acids. With V trimmed by 5 bases and J by 4 bases, 9 bases remained unmatched. Remarks on this clone: The target antigen is unknown.

Here immunoSEQ multiplex PCR was the method, and the copy in TCRdb shows in-frame clones only, minus some. The sample holds tens of thousands of clones; approximately 85% are singletons and the top ten take around 5.5%. This sequence joins TRBV3-1 (or the pseudogene TRBV3-2) and TRBJ1-2; 8 positions match TRBD1. The material sequenced was peripheral blood, taken on day 0 of AZD1222 vaccination. This receptor was obtained from an adult in good health. The CDR3 region is CASSEGQGLGYGYTF. The CDR3 coding sequence is TGTGCCAGCAGCGAAGGACAGGGCCTCGGCTATGGCTACACCTTC.